Sequencing of this T cell receptor (beta chain) was carried out in a study of blood T cell repertoires in COVID-19. Study context: Material from acute and convalescent COVID-19 was sourced from the United States, Italy and Spain. Sample material is recorded as cDNA or gDNA derived from T cells, B-cell-depleted T cells, or PBMCs.

Trimming removed 6 bases from V and 4 bases from J, with 15 bases in between. Per germline, CDR1 SQVTM and CDR2 ANQGSEA. The CDR3 is 13 residues long. Original data processing: Estimation of nucleated cell counts relied on the amplification of reference gene primers. Sequencing used immunoSEQ multiplex PCR; TCRdb keeps in-frame clones, though not all of them. For V, J and clone size, that table is used; D and trimming come from the DNA. This table has around 95,000 clones, about 80% appearing once. The sequence derives from a man in his 70s with active or convalescent COVID-19. Material: peripheral blood. The genes are TRBV29-1 and TRBJ1-2, with D perhaps matching TRBD1 (6 bases). CDR3 in DNA: TGCAGCGTGGGGGCGGGGGGTCCCTATGGCTACACCTTC. This codes for CSVGAGGPYGYTF.